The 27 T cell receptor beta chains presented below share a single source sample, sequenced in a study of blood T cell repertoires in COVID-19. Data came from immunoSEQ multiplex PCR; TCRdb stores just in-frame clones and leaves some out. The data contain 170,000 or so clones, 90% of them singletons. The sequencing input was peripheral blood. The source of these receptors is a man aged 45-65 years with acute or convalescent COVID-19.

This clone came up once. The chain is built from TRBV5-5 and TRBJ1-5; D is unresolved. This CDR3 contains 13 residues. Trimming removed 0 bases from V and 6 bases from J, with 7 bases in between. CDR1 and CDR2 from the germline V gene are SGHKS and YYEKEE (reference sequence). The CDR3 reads CASSLGGSQPQHF. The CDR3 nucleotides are TGTGCCAGCAGCTTGGGCGGGTCTCAGCCCCAGCATTTT.

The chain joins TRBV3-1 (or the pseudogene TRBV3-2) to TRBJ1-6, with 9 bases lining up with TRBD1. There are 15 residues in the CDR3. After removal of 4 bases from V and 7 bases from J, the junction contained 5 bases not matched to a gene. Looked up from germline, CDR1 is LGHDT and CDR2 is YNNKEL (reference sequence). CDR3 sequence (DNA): TGTGCCAGCAGCCTAGGACAGGGGAAGAATTCACCCCTCCACTTT. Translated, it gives CASSLGQGKNSPLHF.

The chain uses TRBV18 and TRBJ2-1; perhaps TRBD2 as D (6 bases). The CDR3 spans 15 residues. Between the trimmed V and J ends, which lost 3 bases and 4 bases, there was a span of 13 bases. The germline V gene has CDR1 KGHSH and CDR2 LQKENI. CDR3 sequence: CASSPGLADYNEQFF. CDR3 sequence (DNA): TGTGCCAGCTCACCGGGATTAGCGGATTACAATGAGCAGTTCTTC.

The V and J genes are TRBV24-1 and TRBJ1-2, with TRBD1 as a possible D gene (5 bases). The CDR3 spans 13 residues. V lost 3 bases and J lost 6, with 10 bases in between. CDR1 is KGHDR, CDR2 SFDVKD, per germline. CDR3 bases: TGTGCCACCAGTGATGGGGCCACGGATGGCTACACCTTC. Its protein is CATSDGATDGYTF.

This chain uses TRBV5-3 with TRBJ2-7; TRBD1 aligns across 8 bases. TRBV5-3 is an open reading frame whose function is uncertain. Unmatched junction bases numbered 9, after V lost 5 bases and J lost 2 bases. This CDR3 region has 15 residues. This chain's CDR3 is CARSYRRTGTYEQYF. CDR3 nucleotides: TGTGCCAGAAGTTACCGGAGGACAGGGACCTACGAGCAGTACTTC.

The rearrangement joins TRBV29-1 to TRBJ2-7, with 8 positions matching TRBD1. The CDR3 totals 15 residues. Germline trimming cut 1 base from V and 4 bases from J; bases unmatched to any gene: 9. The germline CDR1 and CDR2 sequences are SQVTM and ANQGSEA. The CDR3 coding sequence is TGCAGCGTTGAAGTGGTTGGACAGGGCAGGTACGAGCAGTACTTC. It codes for CSVEVVGQGRYEQYF.

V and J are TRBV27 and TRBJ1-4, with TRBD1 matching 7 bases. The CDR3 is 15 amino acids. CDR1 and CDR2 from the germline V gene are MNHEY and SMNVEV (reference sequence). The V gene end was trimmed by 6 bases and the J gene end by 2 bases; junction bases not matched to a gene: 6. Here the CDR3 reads CASSLGQATNEKLFF. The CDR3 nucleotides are TGTGCCAGCAGCCTAGGACAGGCGACTAATGAAAAACTGTTTTTT. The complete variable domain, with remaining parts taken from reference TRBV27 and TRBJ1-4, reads EAQVTQNPRYLITVTGKKLTVTCSQNMNHEYMSWYRQDPGLGLRQIYYSMNVEVTDKGDVPEGYKVSRKEKRNFPLILESPSPNQTSLYFCASSLGQATNEKLFFGSGTQLSVL.

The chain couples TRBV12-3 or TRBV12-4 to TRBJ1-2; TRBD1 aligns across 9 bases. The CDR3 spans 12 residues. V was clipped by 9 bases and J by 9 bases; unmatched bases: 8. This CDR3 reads CASTTGGGSYTF. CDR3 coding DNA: TGTGCCAGTACAACAGGGGGCGGGAGCTACACCTTC.

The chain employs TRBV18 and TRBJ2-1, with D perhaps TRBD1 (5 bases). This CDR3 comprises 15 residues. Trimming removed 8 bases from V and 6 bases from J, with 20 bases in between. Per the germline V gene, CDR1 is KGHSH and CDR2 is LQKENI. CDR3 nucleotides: TGTGCCAGCCAACCCCCTCCAGGGATCCCCAATGAGCAGTTCTTC. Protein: CASQPPPGIPNEQFF.

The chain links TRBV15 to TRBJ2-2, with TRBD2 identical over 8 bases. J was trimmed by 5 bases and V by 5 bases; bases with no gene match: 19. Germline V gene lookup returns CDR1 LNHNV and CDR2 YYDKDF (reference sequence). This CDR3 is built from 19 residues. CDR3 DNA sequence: TGTGCCACCAGCCCAAACGCGGGACTAGGGACCCTCAGAACCGGGGAGCTGTTTTTT. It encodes CATSPNAGLGTLRTGELFF.

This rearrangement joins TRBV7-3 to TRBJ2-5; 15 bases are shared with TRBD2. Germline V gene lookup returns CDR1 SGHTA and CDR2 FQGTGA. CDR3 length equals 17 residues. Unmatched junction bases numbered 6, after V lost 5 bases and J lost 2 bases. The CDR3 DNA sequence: TGTGCCAGCAGCCCTGGGACTAGCGGGAGGAGTCAAGAGACCCAGTACTTC. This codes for CASSPGTSGRSQETQYF.

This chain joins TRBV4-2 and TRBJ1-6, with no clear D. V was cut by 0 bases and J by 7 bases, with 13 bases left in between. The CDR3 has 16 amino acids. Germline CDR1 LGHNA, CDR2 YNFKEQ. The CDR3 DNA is TGTGCCAGCAGCCAAGAGCGCTGGGGAGAGAATTCACCCCTCCACTTT. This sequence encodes CASSQERWGENSPLHF.

CDR3 amino acids: CASSPVFGTGGYEQYF. In DNA, the CDR3 is TGTGCCAGCAGCCCAGTATTCGGGACAGGGGGTTACGAGCAGTACTTC. The chain employs TRBV5-8 and TRBJ2-7; 11 nucleotides match TRBD1. This CDR3 is 16 amino acids long. J lost 4 bases, V lost 4 bases, and 10 bases had no gene match. Germline V gives CDR1 SGHTS, CDR2 YDEGEE.

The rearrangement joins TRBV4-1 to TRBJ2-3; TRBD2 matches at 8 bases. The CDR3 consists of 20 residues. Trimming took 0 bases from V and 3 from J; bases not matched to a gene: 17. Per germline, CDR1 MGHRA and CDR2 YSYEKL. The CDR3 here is CASSQESSVGAGAGTDTQYF. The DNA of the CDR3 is TGCGCCAGCAGCCAAGAATCGAGTGTCGGAGCGGGGGCCGGTACAGATACGCAGTATTTT.

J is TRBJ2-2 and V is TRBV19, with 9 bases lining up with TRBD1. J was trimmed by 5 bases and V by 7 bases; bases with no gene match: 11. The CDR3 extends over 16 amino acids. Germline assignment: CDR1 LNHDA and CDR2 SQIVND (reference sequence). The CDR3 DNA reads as TGTGCCAGTATAGACTGGTACGACAGGGGGACCGGGGAGCTGTTTTTT. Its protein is CASIDWYDRGTGELFF.

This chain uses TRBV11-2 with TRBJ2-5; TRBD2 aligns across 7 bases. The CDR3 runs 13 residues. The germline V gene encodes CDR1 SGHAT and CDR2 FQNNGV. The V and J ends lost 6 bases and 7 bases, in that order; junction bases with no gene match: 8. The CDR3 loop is CASRDGPGGTQYF. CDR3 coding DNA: TGTGCCAGCAGAGACGGACCGGGAGGGACCCAGTACTTC.

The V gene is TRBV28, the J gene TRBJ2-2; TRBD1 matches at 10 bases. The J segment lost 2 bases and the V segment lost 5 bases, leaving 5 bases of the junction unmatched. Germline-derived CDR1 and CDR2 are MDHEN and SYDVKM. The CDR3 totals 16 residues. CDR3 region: CASSHRTGGNTGELFF. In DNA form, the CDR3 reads TGTGCCAGCAGTCACAGGACAGGGGGAAACACCGGGGAGCTGTTTTTT. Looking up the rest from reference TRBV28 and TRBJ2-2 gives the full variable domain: DVKVTQSSRYLVKRTGEKVFLECVQDMDHENMFWYRQDPGLGLRLIYFSYDVKMKEKGDIPEGYSVSREKKERFSLILESASTNQTSMYLCASSHRTGGNTGELFFGEGSRLTVL.

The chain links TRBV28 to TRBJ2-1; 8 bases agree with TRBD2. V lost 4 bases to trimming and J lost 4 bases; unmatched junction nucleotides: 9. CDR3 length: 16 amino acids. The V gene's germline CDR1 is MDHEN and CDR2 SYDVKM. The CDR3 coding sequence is TGTGCCAGCAGTTCAGGAGGTAGCGGGAAATACAATGAGCAGTTCTTC. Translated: CASSSGGSGKYNEQFF.

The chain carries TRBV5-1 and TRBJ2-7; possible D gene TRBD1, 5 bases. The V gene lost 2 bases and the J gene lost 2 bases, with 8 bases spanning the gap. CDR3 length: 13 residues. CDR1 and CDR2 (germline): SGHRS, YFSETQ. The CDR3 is CASSFTGTYEQYF. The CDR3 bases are TGCGCCAGCAGCTTTACAGGTACCTACGAGCAGTACTTC.

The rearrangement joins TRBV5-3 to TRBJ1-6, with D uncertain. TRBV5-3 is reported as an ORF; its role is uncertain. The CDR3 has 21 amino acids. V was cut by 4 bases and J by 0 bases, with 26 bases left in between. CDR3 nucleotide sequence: TGTGCCAGAAGCCCCCCCTTCGTGGCAGGCTTGACTAGCTCCTATAATTCACCCCTCCACTTT. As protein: CARSPPFVAGLTSSYNSPLHF.

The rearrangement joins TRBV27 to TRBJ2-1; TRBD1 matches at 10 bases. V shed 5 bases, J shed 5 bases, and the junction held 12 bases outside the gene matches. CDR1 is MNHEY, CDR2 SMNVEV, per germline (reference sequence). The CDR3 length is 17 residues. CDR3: CASSQDRGRTRDNEQFF. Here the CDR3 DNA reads TGTGCCAGCAGTCAAGACAGGGGGCGAACGAGAGACAATGAGCAGTTCTTC.

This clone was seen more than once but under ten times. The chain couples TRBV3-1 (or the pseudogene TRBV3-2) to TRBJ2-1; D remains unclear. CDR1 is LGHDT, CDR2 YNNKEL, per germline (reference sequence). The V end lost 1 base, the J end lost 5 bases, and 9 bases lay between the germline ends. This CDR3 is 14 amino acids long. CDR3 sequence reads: CASSQAVHNNEQFF. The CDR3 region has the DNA TGTGCCAGCAGCCAAGCCGTGCACAACAATGAGCAGTTCTTC.

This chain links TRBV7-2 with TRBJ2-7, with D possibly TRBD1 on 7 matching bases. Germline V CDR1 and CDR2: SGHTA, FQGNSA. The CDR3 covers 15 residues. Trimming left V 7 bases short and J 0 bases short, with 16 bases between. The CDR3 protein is CASNQGGTDSYEQYF. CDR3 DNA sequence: TGTGCCAGCAACCAGGGGGGAACGGACTCCTACGAGCAGTACTTC.

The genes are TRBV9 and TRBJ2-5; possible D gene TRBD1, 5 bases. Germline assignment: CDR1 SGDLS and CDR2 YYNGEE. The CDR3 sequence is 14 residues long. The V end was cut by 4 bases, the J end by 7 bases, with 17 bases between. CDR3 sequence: CASSTEGVTGTQYF. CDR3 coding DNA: TGTGCCAGCAGCACCGAAGGGGTCACGGGGACCCAGTACTTC.

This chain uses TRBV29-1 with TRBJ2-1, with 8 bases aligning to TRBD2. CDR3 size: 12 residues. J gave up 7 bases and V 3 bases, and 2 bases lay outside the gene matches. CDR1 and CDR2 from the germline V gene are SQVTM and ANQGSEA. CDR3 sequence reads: CSVDGGVNEQFF. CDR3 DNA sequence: TGCAGCGTTGACGGGGGGGTGAATGAGCAGTTCTTC.

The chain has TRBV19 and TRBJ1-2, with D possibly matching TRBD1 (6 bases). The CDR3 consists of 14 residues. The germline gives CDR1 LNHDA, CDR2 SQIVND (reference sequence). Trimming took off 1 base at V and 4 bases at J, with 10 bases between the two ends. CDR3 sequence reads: CASSIAGGFYGYTF. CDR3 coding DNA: TGTGCCAGTAGTATAGCGGGGGGCTTCTATGGCTACACCTTC.

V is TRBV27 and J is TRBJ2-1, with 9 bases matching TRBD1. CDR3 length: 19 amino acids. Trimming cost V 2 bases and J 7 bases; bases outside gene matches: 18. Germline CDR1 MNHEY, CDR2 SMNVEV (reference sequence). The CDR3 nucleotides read TGTGCCAGCAGTTTACGCCTCAGACAGGGGGAAGGGGTAATGAATGAGCAGTTCTTC. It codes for CASSLRLRQGEGVMNEQFF.